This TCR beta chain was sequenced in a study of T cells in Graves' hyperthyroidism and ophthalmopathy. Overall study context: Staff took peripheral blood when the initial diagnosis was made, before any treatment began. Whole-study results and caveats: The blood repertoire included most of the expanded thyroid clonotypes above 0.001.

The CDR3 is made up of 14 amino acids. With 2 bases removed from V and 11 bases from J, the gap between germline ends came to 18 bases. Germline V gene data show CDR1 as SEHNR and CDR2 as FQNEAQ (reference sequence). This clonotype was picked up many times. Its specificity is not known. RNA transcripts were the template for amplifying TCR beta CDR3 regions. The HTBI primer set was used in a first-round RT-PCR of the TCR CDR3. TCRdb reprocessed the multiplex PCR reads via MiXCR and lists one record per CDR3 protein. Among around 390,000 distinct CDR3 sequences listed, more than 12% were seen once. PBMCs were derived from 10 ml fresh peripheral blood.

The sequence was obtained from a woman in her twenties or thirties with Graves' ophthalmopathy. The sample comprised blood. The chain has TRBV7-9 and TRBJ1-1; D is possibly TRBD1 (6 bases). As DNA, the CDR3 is TGTGCCAGCAGCTTAATGGAAGGGTGGGGGCAGGCTTTCTTT. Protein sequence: CASSLMEGWGQAFF.